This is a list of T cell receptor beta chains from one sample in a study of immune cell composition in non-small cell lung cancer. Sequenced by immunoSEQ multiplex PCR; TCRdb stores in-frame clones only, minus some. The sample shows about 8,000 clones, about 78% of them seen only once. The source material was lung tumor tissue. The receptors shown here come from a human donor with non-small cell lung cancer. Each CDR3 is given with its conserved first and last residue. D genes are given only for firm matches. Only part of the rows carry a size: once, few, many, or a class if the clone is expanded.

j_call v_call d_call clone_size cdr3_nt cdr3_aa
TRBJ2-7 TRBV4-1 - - TGCGCCAGCAGCCAAGGTCCAGGGACCTACGAGCAGTACTTC CASSQGPGTYEQYF
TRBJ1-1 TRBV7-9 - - TGTGCCAGCAGCTTCGGTCACAACACTGAAGCTTTCTTT CASSFGHNTEAFF
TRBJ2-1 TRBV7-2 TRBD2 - TGTGCCAGCAGCTTACTGGCCGGACTAGCGGGGGGGTATGAGCAGTTCTTC CASSLLAGLAGGYEQFF
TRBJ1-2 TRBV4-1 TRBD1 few TGCGCCAGCAGCCAAGATCCAGTACGACAGGGAATTAACTATGGCTACACCTTC CASSQDPVRQGINYGYTF
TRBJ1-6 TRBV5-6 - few TGTGCCAGCAGCTTGGAGGGGAGCTCCTATAATTCACCCCTCCACTTT CASSLEGSSYNSPLHF
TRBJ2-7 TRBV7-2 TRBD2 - TGTGCCAGCAGCTCTGGACTAGGATTATACGAGCAGTACTTC CASSSGLGLYEQYF
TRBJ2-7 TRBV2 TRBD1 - TGTGCCAGCGGGACAGCTACCTCCTACGAGCAGTACTTC CASGTATSYEQYF
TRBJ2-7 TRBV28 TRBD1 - TGTGCCAGCAGTTTGGAAGGGGACAGAATCTACTTC CASSLEGDRIYF
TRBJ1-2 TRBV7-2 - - TGTGCCAGCAGCGTTGGGAACTATGGCTACACCTTC CASSVGNYGYTF
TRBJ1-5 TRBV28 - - TGTGCCAGCAGTTCCGGAGGGAGAGATAGCAATCAGCCCCAGCATTTT CASSSGGRDSNQPQHF
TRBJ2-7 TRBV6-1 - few TGTGCCAGCAGTGAAGTACCAGGGGAAGGCGAGCAGTACTTC CASSEVPGEGEQYF
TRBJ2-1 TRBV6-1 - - TGTGCCAGCAGTGAGGGTGGGGGGGCGTGGTATGAGCAGTTCTTC CASSEGGGAWYEQFF
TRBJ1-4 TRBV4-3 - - TGCGCCAGCACCAAGGACACCAATAATGAAAAACTGTTTTTT CASTKDTNNEKLFF
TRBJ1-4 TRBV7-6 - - TGTGCCAGCAGCCGGACAGTTGAAAAACTGTTTTTT CASSRTVEKLFF
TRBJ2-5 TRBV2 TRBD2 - TGTGCCAGCAGTGACGAGGCTAGCGGGGCTTTAGAGACCCAGTACTTC CASSDEASGALETQYF
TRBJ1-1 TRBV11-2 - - TGTGCCAGCACCGACCTCGGAGGCGGGACTGAAGCTTTCTTT CASTDLGGGTEAFF